One sample yielded the 20 T cell receptor beta chains listed below, sequenced in a study of blood T cell repertoires in COVID-19. Libraries were prepared by immunoSEQ multiplex PCR; TCRdb keeps only in-frame clonotypes and omits some of them. The sample includes about 130,000 clones, roughly 85% of them seen just once. Material for sequencing was peripheral blood. The receptors were gathered from a human donor in a cohort sampled during active COVID-19.

The chain recombines TRBV27 with TRBJ1-1; D is possibly TRBD1 (6 bases). The V and J ends lost 6 bases and 1 base respectively, with 12 bases between them. CDR3 length: 14 amino acids. CDR1 and CDR2 from the germline V gene are MNHEY and SMNVEV (reference sequence). As DNA, the CDR3 is TGTGCCAGCAGGTACAGGGTGGGGAACACTGAAGCTTTCTTT. This codes for CASRYRVGNTEAFF.

The chain is built from TRBV9 and TRBJ1-6; no definite D call. The CDR3 consists of 14 residues. Germline V gene lookup returns CDR1 SGDLS and CDR2 YYNGEE. Trimming took 4 bases from V and 4 from J, leaving 9 bases between them. The CDR3 DNA reads TGTGCCAGCAGCCAGAGCGGTTATAATTCACCCCTCCACTTT. It specifies CASSQSGYNSPLHF.

The chain recombines TRBV5-1 with TRBJ2-1, with 8 bases that match TRBD2. V shed 7 bases, J shed 0 bases, and the junction held 3 bases outside the gene matches. Germline assignment: CDR1 SGHRS and CDR2 YFSETQ. The CDR3 covers 14 residues. CDR3 DNA sequence: TGCGCCAGCCGCAGCGGGAGCTCCTACAATGAGCAGTTCTTC. Translated, it gives CASRSGSSYNEQFF.

The V gene is TRBV5-1, the J gene TRBJ2-2, with TRBD2 as a possible D gene (6 bases). The CDR3 is 15 amino acids. The V and J ends lost 0 bases and 7 bases respectively, with 13 bases between them. Germline CDR1 and CDR2: SGHRS and YFSETQ. CDR3 sequence: CASSLAGVSIGELFF. The CDR3 DNA is TGCGCCAGCAGCTTGGCGGGGGTCTCGATCGGGGAGCTGTTTTTT.

Only a few counts were recorded for this clone. The chain is built from TRBV4-3 and TRBJ1-5; 7 bases are a match to TRBD1. Germline-derived CDR1 and CDR2 are LGHNA and YSLEER. With V trimmed by 0 bases and J by 6 bases, 8 bases remained unmatched. This CDR3 is built from 16 residues. DNA of the CDR3: TGCGCCAGCAGCCAAGATCTAGAGGGGGCGGGTCAGCCCCAGCATTTT. It yields the protein CASSQDLEGAGQPQHF.

The chain uses TRBV6-6 and TRBJ1-1; a possible D gene is TRBD1 (5 bases). The CDR3 runs 15 residues. Germline assignment: CDR1 MNHNY and CDR2 SVGAGI (reference sequence). V gave up 3 bases and J gave up 5 bases, with 16 bases separating them. The CDR3 coding sequence is TGTGCCAGCAGTTATGGGTCGGGGGTTGGTACTGAAGCTTTCTTT. Its protein is CASSYGSGVGTEAFF.

The DNA of the CDR3 is TGTGCCAGCCAGGAGGGCCCCTATAATTCACCCCTCCACTTT. Its translation: CASQEGPYNSPLHF. V usage is TRBV7-6 and J usage is TRBJ1-6, with unresolved D. Germline V lookup: CDR1 SGHVS, CDR2 FNYEAQ. The ends were cut back, 8 bases at V and 2 bases at J, with 10 bases in the middle. The CDR3 sequence is 14 residues long.

Written as DNA, the CDR3 is TGTGCCAGCAGTCCGACTAGCGGGAGCTCCTACGAGCAGTACGTC. Protein: CASSPTSGSSYEQYV. This sequence joins TRBV5-6 and TRBJ2-7, with 12 bases fitting TRBD2. CDR3 size: 15 residues. Germline assignment: CDR1 SGHDT and CDR2 YYEEEE. The V and J ends lost 5 bases and 0 bases, in that order; junction bases with no gene match: 3.

V usage is TRBV7-2 and J usage is TRBJ2-1; 7 nucleotides match TRBD2. V shed 1 base and J 7 bases; nucleotides not matched to a gene: 4. The CDR3 contains 14 residues. The germline gives CDR1 SGHTA, CDR2 FQGNSA. Written as DNA, the CDR3 is TGTGCCAGCAGCTTAGTAGGGGAGGGAAATGAGCAGTTCTTC. Its protein is CASSLVGEGNEQFF.

This clone was seen a few times. Here the CDR3 DNA reads TGTGCCAGCAGTTTATGGGGGGGTAACGATGAGCAGTTCTTC. It translates to CASSLWGGNDEQFF. The V call is TRBV27, the J call TRBJ2-1; TRBD2 agrees at 7 bases. Losses at the gene ends were 1 base for V and 8 bases for J; bases not matched to a gene: 5. This CDR3 region has 14 residues. Germline V gives CDR1 MNHEY, CDR2 SMNVEV (reference sequence).

This clone was detected once. In DNA form, the CDR3 reads TGTGCCAGTAGCCGGGACAGGGAAGCTGGAAACACCATATATTTT. It translates to CASSRDREAGNTIYF. The chain couples TRBV19 to TRBJ1-3, with 9 bases identical to TRBD1. Germline V gene data show CDR1 as LNHDA and CDR2 as SQIVND (reference sequence). The V gene end was trimmed by 6 bases and the J gene end by 2 bases; junction bases not matched to a gene: 5. The CDR3 totals 15 residues.

The CDR3, as DNA: TGCAGCGTTGGATTGCAGGCAAGGGGTTTGCCTGAAGCTTTCTTT. Protein sequence: CSVGLQARGLPEAFF. The chain recombines TRBV29-1 with TRBJ1-1, with D perhaps TRBD1 (5 bases). Trimming removed 4 bases from V and 6 bases from J, with 21 bases in between. Germline CDR1 is SQVTM and CDR2 is ANQGSEA. The length of the CDR3 is 15 residues.

The V call is TRBV6-5, the J call TRBJ2-5; a possible D gene is TRBD1 (5 bases). Trimming took off 7 bases at V and 4 bases at J, with 10 bases between the two ends. The CDR3 is 12 amino acids. Germline CDR1 MNHEY, CDR2 SVGAGI. The CDR3 region has the DNA TGTGCCAGCACCAGGGCCGGAGAGACCCAGTACTTC. Encoded protein: CASTRAGETQYF.

The chain employs TRBV6-2 or TRBV6-3 and TRBJ2-5; 7 nucleotides line up with TRBD2. Germline loops: CDR1 MNHEY, CDR2 SVGEGT. Trimming cost V 0 bases and J 3 bases; bases outside gene matches: 10. The CDR3 sequence is 17 residues long. The CDR3 reads CASSYSGQGGAKETQYF. The DNA for the CDR3 is TGTGCCAGCAGTTACTCTGGGCAGGGAGGGGCCAAAGAGACCCAGTACTTC.

This chain joins TRBV19 and TRBJ2-7; D uncertain. CDR1 is LNHDA, CDR2 SQIVND, per germline (reference sequence). This CDR3 comprises 13 residues. V lost 3 bases to trimming and J lost 3 bases, with 9 bases between them. The CDR3 DNA follows: TGTGCCAGTAGTATGCTATACGGCTACGAGCAGTACTTC. Its translation is CASSMLYGYEQYF.

This clone has more than one count but fewer than ten. The chain employs TRBV5-1 and TRBJ2-3; D ambiguous. The CDR3 totals 14 residues. Germline loops: CDR1 SGHRS, CDR2 YFSETQ. Trimming pared 3 bases from V and 1 base from J, leaving 9 bases between. The CDR3 DNA reads as TGCGCCAGCAGCTCGGTAGTGGGCACAGATACGCAGTATTTT. Protein product: CASSSVVGTDTQYF.

This chain uses TRBV28 with TRBJ2-2; no firm D call. The CDR3 is made up of 17 amino acids. Looked up from germline, CDR1 is MDHEN and CDR2 is SYDVKM. V shed 5 bases and J shed 7 bases, with 23 bases lying between them. DNA of the CDR3: TGTGCCAGCAGTCTCCCCTCGAGCCCCGGTTCGGGCGGGGAGCTGTTTTTT. Its protein product is CASSLPSSPGSGGELFF. The full variable domain, completed using reference TRBV28 and TRBJ2-2, is DVKVTQSSRYLVKRTGEKVFLECVQDMDHENMFWYRQDPGLGLRLIYFSYDVKMKEKGDIPEGYSVSREKKERFSLILESASTNQTSMYLCASSLPSSPGSGGELFFGEGSRLTVL.

In DNA, the CDR3 is TGTGCCAGCAGCAAACCCCAGGGTCCCTACGAGCAGTACTTC. This sequence encodes CASSKPQGPYEQYF. This chain joins TRBV21-1 and TRBJ2-7; TRBD1 reflects the table's D call only, with no check against the DNA. TRBV21-1 is described as a pseudogene. The CDR3 spans 14 residues.

For this clone: The junction and the germline gene differ at one end; a read error may be behind it. The CDR3 reads CASSLQQGSTGTQYF. The CDR3 DNA sequence: TGTGCCAGCAGCCTCCAACAGGGGTCCACAGGTACGCAGTATTTT. The rearrangement joins TRBV3-1 (or the pseudogene TRBV3-2) to TRBJ2-3; 7 nucleotides match TRBD1. CDR3 length equals 15 residues. CDR1 LGHDT and CDR2 YNNKEL come from the germline V gene (reference sequence).

The CDR3 DNA reads as TGCGCCAGCAGCTTCCGGGACAGGGAGGGTTTTGGCTACACCTTC. Protein: CASSFRDREGFGYTF. The genes are TRBV4-1 and TRBJ1-2; 9 nucleotides align to TRBD1. Unmatched junction bases numbered 11, after V lost 5 bases and J lost 7 bases. Germline CDR1 MGHRA, CDR2 YSYEKL. The CDR3 runs to 15 residues.